The 12 T cell receptor beta chains in this list originate from one sample, sequenced in a study of identical twins. TCRdb re-called the 5' RACE reads through MiXCR, storing one row per CDR3 protein. The repertoire has about 520,000 distinct CDR3 sequences, under 25% of them found once; the top ten carry about 0.91%. The sample was also reused in another study, on T cells expressing NK-cell markers.

The sequenced sample was CD4+ T cells sorted from blood. Receptors were obtained from a woman aged 18-29 years in good health.

This clonotype turned up a few times. V and J are TRBV5-1 and TRBJ1-4; maybe TRBD1 (5 bases). The CDR3 is 14 residues long. Germline V gene lookup returns CDR1 SGHRS and CDR2 YFSETQ. V was clipped by 4 bases and J by 8 bases, with 15 bases between them. CDR3 sequence: CASSLRRGAEKLFF. CDR3 bases: TGCGCCAGCAGCCTTCGAAGGGGAGCCGAAAAACTGTTTTTT.

This clonotype was seen a few times. V is TRBV20-1 and J is TRBJ2-3; 7 nucleotides line up with TRBD1. The CDR3 is made up of 14 amino acids. Germline V lookup: CDR1 DFQATT, CDR2 SNEGSKA (reference sequence). J gave up 4 bases and V 2 bases, and 6 bases lay outside the gene matches. The CDR3 region is CSARLTGWADTQYF. CDR3 nucleotide sequence: TGCAGTGCTAGACTGACAGGGTGGGCAGATACGCAGTATTTT.

The V call is TRBV10-3, the J call TRBJ1-2; TRBD1 matches at 8 bases. Trimming removed 7 bases from V and 8 bases from J; junction bases left unmatched: 9. This CDR3 contains 13 residues. Germline CDR1 ENHRY, CDR2 SYGVKD. CDR3: CAITIGQGGGYTF. In nucleotides, the CDR3 is TGTGCCATCACCATCGGACAGGGAGGGGGCTACACCTTC.

The J gene is TRBJ1-6, the V gene TRBV9; D ambiguous. Between the trimmed V and J ends, which lost 0 bases and 7 bases, there was a span of 8 bases. CDR3 length: 14 amino acids. Germline V CDR1 and CDR2: SGDLS, YYNGEE. This CDR3 reads CASSVGSGNSPLHF. In DNA, the CDR3 is TGTGCCAGCAGCGTAGGTTCGGGGAATTCACCCCTCCACTTT.

This clonotype turned up a few times. In nucleotides, the CDR3 is TGCGCCAGCAGCCCACGGGACAGGGGATACAATGAGCAGTTCTTC. Encoded protein: CASSPRDRGYNEQFF. This chain connects TRBV4-3 to TRBJ2-1; TRBD1 matches 10 bases. V trimming: 4 bases; J trimming: 4 bases; junction bases outside the gene matches: 4. The CDR3 sequence is 15 residues long. Germline V gene data show CDR1 as LGHNA and CDR2 as YSLEER.

This clonotype has ten or more counts. This chain uses TRBV12-3 or TRBV12-4 with TRBJ1-1; D uncertain. The CDR3 consists of 13 residues. Trimming took off 3 bases at V and 1 base at J, with 6 bases between the two ends. This CDR3 is CASSLTQNTEAFF. The CDR3 region has the DNA TGTGCCAGCAGTTTGACACAGAACACTGAAGCTTTCTTT.

This clonotype has only a few counts. This sequence joins TRBV27 and TRBJ2-2; D possibly corresponds to TRBD2 (5 bases). Germline CDR1 is MNHEY and CDR2 is SMNVEV (reference sequence). Trimming removed 0 bases at V and 4 bases at J, with 9 bases between. This CDR3 contains 15 residues. This CDR3 is CASSLSTSTTGELFF. The CDR3 DNA reads as TGTGCCAGCAGTTTATCCACTAGTACCACCGGGGAGCTGTTTTTT.

This clonotype was counted at least ten times. The genes are TRBV10-1 and TRBJ2-5; possibly TRBD1 or TRBD2 for D (5 bases each). Germline loops: CDR1 WNHNN, CDR2 SYGVQD (reference sequence). The CDR3 sequence is 15 residues long. Deletions cut 0 bases from V and 6 bases from J, with 14 bases between. Here the CDR3 reads CASSESGTSGKTQYF. The CDR3 DNA sequence: TGCGCCAGCAGTGAGTCAGGGACGTCGGGAAAGACCCAGTACTTC.

This clonotype was seen repeatedly, ten times or more. This chain links TRBV12-3 or TRBV12-4 with TRBJ1-1, with a tentative D call TRBD1 (5 bases). Trimming removed 3 bases at V and 3 bases at J, with 8 bases between. This CDR3 has 13 residues. In DNA, the CDR3 is TGTGCCAGCAGTTTCCCAGGGTACACTGAAGCTTTCTTT. Translated, it gives CASSFPGYTEAFF.

V is TRBV5-1 and J is TRBJ1-1, with D unresolved. The CDR3 sequence is 16 residues long. V was pared by 0 bases and J by 1 base, with 13 bases between. CDR1 and CDR2 from the germline V gene are SGHRS and YFSETQ. The CDR3 region has the DNA TGCGCCAGCAGCTTGGTCAATCCGGTTCCGAACACTGAAGCTTTCTTT. Residues: CASSLVNPVPNTEAFF.

The gene calls are TRBV4-2 and TRBJ2-7, with 9 bases that match TRBD1. V was clipped by 1 base and J by 5 bases; unmatched bases: 9. Germline CDR1 LGHNA, CDR2 YNFKEQ. The CDR3 is 16 residues long. In DNA form, the CDR3 reads TGTGCCAGCAGCCAAGCGCAGGGACAGGGCGTCGACGAGCAGTACTTC. Encoded protein: CASSQAQGQGVDEQYF.

The rearrangement joins TRBV12-3 or TRBV12-4 to TRBJ2-7; no definite D call. V was clipped by 3 bases and J by 4 bases, with 10 bases between them. There are 13 residues in the CDR3. Here the CDR3 reads CASSFGYRYEQYF. The CDR3 DNA sequence: TGTGCCAGCAGTTTTGGCTACCGGTACGAGCAGTACTTC.